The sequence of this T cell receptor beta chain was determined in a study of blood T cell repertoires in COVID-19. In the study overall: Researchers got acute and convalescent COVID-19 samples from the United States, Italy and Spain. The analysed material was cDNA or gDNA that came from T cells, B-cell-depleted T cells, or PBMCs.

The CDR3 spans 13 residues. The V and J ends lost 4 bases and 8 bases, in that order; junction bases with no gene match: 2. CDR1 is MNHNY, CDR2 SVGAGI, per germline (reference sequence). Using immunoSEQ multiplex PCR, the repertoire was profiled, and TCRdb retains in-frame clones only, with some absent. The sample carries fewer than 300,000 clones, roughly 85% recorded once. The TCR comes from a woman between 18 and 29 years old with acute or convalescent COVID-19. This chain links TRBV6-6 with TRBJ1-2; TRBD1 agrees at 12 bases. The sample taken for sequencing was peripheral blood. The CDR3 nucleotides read TGTGCCAGCAGTTGGGACAGGGGGCAAGGCTACACCTTC. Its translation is CASSWDRGQGYTF.